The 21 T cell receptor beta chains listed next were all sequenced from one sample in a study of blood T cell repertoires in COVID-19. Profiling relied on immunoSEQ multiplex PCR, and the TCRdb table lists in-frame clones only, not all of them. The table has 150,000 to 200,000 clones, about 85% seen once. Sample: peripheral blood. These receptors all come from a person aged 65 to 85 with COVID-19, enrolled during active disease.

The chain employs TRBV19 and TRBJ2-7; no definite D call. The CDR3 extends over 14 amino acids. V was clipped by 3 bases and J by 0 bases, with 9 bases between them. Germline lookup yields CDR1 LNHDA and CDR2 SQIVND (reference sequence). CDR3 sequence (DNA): TGTGCCAGTAGTATCTACGGGTCCTCCTACGAGCAGTACTTC. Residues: CASSIYGSSYEQYF.

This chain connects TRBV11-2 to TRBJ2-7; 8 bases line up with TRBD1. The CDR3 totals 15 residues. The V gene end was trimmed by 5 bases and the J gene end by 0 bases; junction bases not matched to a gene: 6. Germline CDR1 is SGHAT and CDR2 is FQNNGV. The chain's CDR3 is CASSRRQGSSYEQYF. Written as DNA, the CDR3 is TGTGCCAGCAGCCGCCGACAGGGGAGCTCCTACGAGCAGTACTTC.

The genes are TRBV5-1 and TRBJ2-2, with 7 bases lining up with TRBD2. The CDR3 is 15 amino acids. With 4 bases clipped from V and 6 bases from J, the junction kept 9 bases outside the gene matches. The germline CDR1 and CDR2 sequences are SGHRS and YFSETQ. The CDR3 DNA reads TGCGCCAGCAGCCCGCGGACTAGTGGGTCCGGGGAGCTGTTTTTT. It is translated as CASSPRTSGSGELFF.

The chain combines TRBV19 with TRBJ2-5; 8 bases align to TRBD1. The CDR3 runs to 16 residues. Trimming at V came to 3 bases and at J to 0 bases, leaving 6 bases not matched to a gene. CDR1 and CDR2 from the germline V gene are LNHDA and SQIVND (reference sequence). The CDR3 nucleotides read TGTGCCAGTAGTATTTGGGGACAGGAGGACCAAGAGACCCAGTACTTC. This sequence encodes CASSIWGQEDQETQYF.

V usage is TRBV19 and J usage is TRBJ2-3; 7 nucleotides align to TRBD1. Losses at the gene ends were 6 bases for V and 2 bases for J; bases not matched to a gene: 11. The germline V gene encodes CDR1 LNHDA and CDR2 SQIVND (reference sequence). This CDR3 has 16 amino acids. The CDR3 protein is CASRPRWDSYTDTQYF. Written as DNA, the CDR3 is TGTGCCAGTAGGCCCCGGTGGGACAGCTACACAGATACGCAGTATTTT.

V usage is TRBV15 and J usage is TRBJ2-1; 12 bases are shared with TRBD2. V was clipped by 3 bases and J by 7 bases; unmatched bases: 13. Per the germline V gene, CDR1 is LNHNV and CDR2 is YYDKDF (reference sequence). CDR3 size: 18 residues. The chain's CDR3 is CATSRTPTLAGGKNEQFF. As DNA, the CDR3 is TGTGCCACCAGCAGGACTCCTACCCTAGCGGGGGGGAAAAATGAGCAGTTCTTC.

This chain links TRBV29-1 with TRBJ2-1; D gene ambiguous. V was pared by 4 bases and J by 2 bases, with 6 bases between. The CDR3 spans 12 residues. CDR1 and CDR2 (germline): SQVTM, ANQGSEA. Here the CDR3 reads CSVGSAYNEQFF. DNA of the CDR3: TGCAGCGTTGGCTCGGCCTACAATGAGCAGTTCTTC.

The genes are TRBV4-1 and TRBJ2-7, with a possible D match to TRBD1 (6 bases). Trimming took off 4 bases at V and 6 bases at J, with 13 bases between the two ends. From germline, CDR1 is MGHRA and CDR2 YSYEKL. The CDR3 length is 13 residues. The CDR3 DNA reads TGCGCCAGCAGCCTCTTAGGGGGTCTCGAGCAGTACTTC. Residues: CASSLLGGLEQYF.

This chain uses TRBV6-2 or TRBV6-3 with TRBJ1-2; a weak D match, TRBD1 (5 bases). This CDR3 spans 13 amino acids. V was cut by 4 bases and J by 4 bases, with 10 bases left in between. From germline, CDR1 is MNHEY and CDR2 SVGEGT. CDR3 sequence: CASSFDRIYGYTF. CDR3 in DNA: TGTGCCAGCAGTTTTGACAGAATCTATGGCTACACCTTC.

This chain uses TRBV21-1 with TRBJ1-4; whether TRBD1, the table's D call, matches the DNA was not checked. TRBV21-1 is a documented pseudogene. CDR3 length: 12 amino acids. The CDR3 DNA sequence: TGTGCCAGCACCCCTCAGAATGAAAAACTGTTTTTT. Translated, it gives CASTPQNEKLFF.

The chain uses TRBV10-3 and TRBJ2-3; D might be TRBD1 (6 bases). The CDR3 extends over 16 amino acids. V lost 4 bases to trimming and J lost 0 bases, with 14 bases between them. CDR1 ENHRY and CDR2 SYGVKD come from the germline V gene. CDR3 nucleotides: TGTGCCATCAGTGCCGTGACAGGAACTAGCACAGATACGCAGTATTTT. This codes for CAISAVTGTSTDTQYF.

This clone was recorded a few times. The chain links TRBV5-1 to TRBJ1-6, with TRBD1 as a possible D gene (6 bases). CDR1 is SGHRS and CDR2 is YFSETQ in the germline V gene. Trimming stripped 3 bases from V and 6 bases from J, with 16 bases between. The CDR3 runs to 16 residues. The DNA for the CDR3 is TGCGCCAGCAGCTCGGGAGGGGGAACCGCTAATTCACCCCTCCACTTT. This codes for CASSSGGGTANSPLHF. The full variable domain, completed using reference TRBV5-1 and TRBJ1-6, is KAGVTQTPRYLIKTRGQQVTLSCSPISGHRSVSWYQQTPGQGLQFLFEYFSETQRNKGNFPGRFSGRQFSNSRSEMNVSTLELGDSALYLCASSSGGGTANSPLHFGNGTRLTVT.

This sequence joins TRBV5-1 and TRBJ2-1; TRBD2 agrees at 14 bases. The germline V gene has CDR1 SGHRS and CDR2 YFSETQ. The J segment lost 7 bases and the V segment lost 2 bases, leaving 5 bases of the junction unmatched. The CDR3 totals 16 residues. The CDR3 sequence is CASSFLGTSGSNEQFF. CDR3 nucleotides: TGCGCCAGCAGCTTCCTCGGGACTAGCGGGAGTAATGAGCAGTTCTTC.

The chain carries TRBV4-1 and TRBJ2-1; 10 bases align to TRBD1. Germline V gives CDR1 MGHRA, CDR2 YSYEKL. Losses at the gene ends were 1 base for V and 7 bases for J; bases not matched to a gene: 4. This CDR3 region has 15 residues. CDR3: CASSQGQGALNEQFF. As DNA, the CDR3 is TGCGCCAGCAGCCAAGGACAGGGGGCTTTGAATGAGCAGTTCTTC.

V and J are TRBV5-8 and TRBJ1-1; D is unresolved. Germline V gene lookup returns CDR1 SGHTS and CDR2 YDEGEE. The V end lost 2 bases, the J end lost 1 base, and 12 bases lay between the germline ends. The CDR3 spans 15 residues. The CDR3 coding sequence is TGTGCCAGCAGCTTCCGCCCCCGGGGGAACACTGAAGCTTTCTTT. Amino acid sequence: CASSFRPRGNTEAFF.

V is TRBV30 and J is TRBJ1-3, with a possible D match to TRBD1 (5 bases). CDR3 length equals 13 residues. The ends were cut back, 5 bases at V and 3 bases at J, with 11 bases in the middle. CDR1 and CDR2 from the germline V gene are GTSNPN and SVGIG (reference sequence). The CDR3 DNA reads TGTGCCTGGGGCCCGGGGGTTGGAAACACCATATATTTT. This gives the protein CAWGPGVGNTIYF.

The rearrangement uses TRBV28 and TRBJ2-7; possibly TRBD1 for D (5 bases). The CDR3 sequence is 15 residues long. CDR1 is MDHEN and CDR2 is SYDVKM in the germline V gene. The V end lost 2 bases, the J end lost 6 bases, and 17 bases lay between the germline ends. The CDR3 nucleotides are TGTGCCAGCAGTTTAAAAGGGGTAGGTCTGCCCGAGCAGTACTTC. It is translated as CASSLKGVGLPEQYF.

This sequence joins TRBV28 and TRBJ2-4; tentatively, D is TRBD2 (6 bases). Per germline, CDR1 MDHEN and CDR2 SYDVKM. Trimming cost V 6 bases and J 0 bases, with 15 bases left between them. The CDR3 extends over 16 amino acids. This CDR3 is CASSRLQGGAKNIQYF. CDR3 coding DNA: TGTGCCAGCAGCCGTTTGCAGGGAGGAGCCAAAAACATTCAGTACTTC.

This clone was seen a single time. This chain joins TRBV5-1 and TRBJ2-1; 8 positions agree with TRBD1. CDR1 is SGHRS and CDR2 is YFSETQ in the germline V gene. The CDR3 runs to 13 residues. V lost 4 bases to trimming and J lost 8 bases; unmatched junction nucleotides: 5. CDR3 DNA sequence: TGCGCCAGCAGCACAGGGGGTCAGGATGAGCAGTTCTTC. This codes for CASSTGGQDEQFF.

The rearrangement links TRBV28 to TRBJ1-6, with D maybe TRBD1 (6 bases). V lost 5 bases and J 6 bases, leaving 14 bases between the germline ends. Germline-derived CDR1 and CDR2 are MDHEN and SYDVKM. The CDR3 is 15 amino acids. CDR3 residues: CASSQTPDSNSPLHF. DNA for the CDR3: TGTGCCAGCAGTCAAACCCCGGACAGTAATTCACCCCTCCACTTT. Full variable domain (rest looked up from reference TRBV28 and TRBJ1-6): DVKVTQSSRYLVKRTGEKVFLECVQDMDHENMFWYRQDPGLGLRLIYFSYDVKMKEKGDIPEGYSVSREKKERFSLILESASTNQTSMYLCASSQTPDSNSPLHFGNGTRLTVT.

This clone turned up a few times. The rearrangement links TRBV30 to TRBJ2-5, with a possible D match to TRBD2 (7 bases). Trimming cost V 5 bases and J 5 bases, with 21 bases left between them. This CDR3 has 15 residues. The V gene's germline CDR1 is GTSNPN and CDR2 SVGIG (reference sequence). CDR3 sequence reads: CAWSLGGRERETQYF. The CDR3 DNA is TGTGCCTGGTCTCTAGGGGGGCGGGAGAGGGAGACCCAGTACTTC.